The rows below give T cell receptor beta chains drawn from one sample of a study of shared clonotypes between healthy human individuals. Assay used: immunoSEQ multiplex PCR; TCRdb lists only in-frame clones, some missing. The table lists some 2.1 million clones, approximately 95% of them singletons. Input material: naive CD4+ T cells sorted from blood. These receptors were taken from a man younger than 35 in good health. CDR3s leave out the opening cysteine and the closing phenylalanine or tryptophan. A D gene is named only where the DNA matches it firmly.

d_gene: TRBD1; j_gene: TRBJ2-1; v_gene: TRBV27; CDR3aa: ASSLGTGSYNEQF
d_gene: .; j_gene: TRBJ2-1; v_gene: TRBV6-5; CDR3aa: ASSYHLTRF
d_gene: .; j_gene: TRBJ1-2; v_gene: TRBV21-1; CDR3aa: ASPRDRPSDNYGYT
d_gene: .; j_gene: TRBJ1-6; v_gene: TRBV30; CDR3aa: ASGASDNSPLH
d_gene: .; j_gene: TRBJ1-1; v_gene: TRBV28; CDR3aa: ASTGVRTEAF
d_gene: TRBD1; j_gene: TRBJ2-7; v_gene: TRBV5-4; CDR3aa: ASSWGQGNYEQY
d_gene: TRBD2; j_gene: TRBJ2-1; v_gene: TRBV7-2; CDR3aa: ASSATGTSGSRRNEQF
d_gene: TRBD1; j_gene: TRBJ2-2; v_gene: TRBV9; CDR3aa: ASSERQGWSTGELF
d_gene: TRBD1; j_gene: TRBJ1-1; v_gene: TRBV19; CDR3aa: ASSIRTGLGTEAF
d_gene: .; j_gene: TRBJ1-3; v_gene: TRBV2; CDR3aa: ASSDSGTGNTIY
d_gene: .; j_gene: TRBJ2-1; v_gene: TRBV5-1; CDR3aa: ASSLKLGVNEQF
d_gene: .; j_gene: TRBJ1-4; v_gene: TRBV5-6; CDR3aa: ASSLAGGFNEKLF
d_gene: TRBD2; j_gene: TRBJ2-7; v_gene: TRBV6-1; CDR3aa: ASSAGGFSINEQY
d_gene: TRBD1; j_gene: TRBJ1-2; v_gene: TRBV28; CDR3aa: ASSLPGQAHT
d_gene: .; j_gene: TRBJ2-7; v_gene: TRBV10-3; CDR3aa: AIGDGEQY
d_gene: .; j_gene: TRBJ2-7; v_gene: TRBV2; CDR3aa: ASRKEGYEQY
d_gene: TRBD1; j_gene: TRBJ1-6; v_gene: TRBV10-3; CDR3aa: AISGGYGQVNSPLH
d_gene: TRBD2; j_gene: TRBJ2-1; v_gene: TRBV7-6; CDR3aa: ASSRQGLAGEQF
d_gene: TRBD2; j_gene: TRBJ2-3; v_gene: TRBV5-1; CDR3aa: ASNEAGGTDTQY
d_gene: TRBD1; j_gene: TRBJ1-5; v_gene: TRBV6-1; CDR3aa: ASSMDRGGNQPQH
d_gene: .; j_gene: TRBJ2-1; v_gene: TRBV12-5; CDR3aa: ASGPRWGGKF
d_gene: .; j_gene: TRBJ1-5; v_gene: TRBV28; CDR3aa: ASTLTVPGGHQPQH
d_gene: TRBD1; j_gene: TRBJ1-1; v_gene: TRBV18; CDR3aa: AGGQGSNTEAF
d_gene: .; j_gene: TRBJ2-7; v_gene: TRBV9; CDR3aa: ASSPRRGGSGEQY